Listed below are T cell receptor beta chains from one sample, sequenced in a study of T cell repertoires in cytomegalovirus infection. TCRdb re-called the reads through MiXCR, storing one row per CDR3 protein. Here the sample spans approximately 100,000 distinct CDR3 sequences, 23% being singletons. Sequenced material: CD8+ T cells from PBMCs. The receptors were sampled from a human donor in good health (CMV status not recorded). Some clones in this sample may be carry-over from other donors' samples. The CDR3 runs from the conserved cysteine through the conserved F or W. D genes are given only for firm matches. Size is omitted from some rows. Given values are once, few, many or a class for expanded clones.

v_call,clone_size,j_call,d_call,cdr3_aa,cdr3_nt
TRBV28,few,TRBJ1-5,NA,CASSKEEQVNQPQHF,TGTGCCAGCAGTAAGGAAGAACAGGTCAATCAGCCCCAGCATTTT
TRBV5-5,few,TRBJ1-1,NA,CASSLAAGTEAFF,TGTGCCAGCAGCTTGGCCGCAGGCACTGAAGCTTTCTTT
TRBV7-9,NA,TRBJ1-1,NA,CASSAPGWDTEAFF,TGTGCCAGCAGCGCCCCAGGTTGGGACACTGAAGCTTTCTTT
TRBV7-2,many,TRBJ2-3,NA,CASSSTGVDTQYF,TGTGCCAGCAGCTCCACCGGGGTAGATACGCAGTATTTT
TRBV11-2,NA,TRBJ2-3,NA,CASSLGTDRPDTQYF,TGTGCCAGCAGCTTAGGGACGGACAGACCAGATACGCAGTATTTT
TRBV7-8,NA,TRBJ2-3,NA,CASSLDFKGGTDTQYF,TGTGCCAGCAGCCTGGACTTTAAGGGGGGCACAGATACGCAGTATTTT
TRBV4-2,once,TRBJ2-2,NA,CASSKGAGELLF,TGTGCCAGCAGCAAAGGGGCAGGGGAGCTGTTGTTT
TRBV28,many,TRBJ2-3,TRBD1,CASSLRTGSTDTQYF,TGTGCCAGCAGTTTGCGGACAGGTTCCACAGATACGCAGTATTTT
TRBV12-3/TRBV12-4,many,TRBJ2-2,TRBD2,CASSYGGSTGELFF,TGTGCCAGCAGTTACGGGGGGAGCACCGGGGAGCTGTTTTTT
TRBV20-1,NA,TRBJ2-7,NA,CSAMGVTLQSSYEQYF,TGCAGTGCCATGGGAGTTACCCTCCAGAGCTCCTACGAGCAGTACTTC
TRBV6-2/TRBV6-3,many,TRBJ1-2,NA,CASSYELRGADYGYTF,TGTGCCAGCAGTTACGAATTGAGGGGCGCGGACTATGGCTACACCTTC
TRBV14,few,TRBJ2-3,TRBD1,CASSPTGTRTDTQYF,TGTGCCAGCAGCCCGACAGGGACGAGGACAGATACGCAGTATTTT
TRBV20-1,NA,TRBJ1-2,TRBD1,CSAALGTGGSYGYTF,TGCAGTGCTGCCCTAGGGACAGGGGGATCGTACGGCTACACCTTC
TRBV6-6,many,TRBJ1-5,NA,CASISGQGNQPQHF,TGTGCCAGCATCTCCGGGCAGGGTAATCAGCCCCAGCATTTT
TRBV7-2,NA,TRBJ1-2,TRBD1,CASSLSGQASGYTF,TGTGCCAGCAGCTTATCGGGACAGGCCAGCGGCTACACCTTC
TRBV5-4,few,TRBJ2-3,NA,CASSADKGGDTDTQYF,TGTGCCAGCAGCGCGGACAAGGGAGGCGACACAGATACGCAGTATTTT
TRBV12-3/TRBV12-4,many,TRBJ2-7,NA,CASSLGHVYEQYF,TGTGCCAGCAGTTTAGGGCATGTCTACGAGCAGTACTTC
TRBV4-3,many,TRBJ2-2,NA,CASSLMVHTGELFF,TGCGCCAGCAGCCTCATGGTTCACACCGGGGAGCTGTTTTTT
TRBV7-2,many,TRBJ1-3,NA,CASSLRTGDSGNTIYF,TGTGCCAGCAGCTTAAGGACGGGCGACTCTGGAAACACCATATATTTT
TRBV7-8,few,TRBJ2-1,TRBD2,CASSFSGGGSNEQFF,TGTGCCAGCAGCTTTTCGGGGGGGGGCTCGAATGAGCAGTTCTTC
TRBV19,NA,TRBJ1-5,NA,CASSQGKSNQPQHF,TGTGCCAGTAGTCAGGGGAAAAGCAATCAGCCCCAGCATTTT
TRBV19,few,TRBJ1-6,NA,CASSIDSSGDNSPLHF,TGTGCCAGTAGTATAGACTCGTCGGGGGACAATTCACCCCTCCACTTT
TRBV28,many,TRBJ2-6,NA,CASSLGGSILTF,TGTGCCAGCAGCCTGGGGGGCTCCATCCTGACTTTC
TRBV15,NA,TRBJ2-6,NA,CATSRAVGVSGANVLTF,TGTGCCACCAGCAGAGCCGTTGGTGTCTCTGGGGCCAACGTCCTGACTTTC
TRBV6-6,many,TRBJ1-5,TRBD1,CASSWVRDRGLDQPQHF,TGTGCCAGCAGTTGGGTTCGGGACAGGGGGCTCGATCAGCCCCAGCATTTT